This passage covers 32 T cell receptor beta chains from one sample sequenced in a study of molecular identifiers for immune sequencing clone quantification. TCRdb processed the PCR reads anew with MiXCR; each CDR3 protein has one entry. Of about half a million distinct CDR3 sequences in the sample, around 21% were seen once. Sequences were obtained from naive CD8+ T cells from blood, with Jurkat cell RNA spiked in. Documented subset: FACS-sorted CD8+CD4-CCR7+CD45RA+ naive T cells. Receptors were obtained from a human donor in good health. Some libraries in this study had Jurkat cell RNA spiked in.

This clonotype was recorded many times. The chain couples TRBV25-1 to TRBJ2-5, with D perhaps matching TRBD1 (5 bases). Deletions cut 2 bases from V and 1 base from J, with 8 bases between. Looked up from germline, CDR1 is MGHDK and CDR2 is SYGVNS. The CDR3 has 14 residues. The CDR3 bases are TGTGCCAGCAGTGAAGGGGCCCCCCAAGAGACCCAGTACTTC. Translating gives CASSEGAPQETQYF.

At least ten counts were recorded for this clonotype. The V call is TRBV5-1, the J call TRBJ2-3; 9 bases fit TRBD2. The CDR3 loop spans 16 amino acids. The ends lost 0 bases at V and 4 bases at J; junction bases unmatched: 6. Germline V gene lookup returns CDR1 SGHRS and CDR2 YFSETQ. CDR3: CASSLEGGGAPDTQYF. The CDR3 nucleotides are TGCGCCAGCAGCTTGGAGGGCGGGGGGGCGCCAGATACGCAGTATTTT.

The CDR3 bases are TGTGCCAGCAGCTTATTAACTAGCGGGGGGCACGATACGCAGTATTTT. This codes for CASSLLTSGGHDTQYF. The chain combines TRBV7-6 with TRBJ2-3, with 12 bases identical to TRBD2. Losses at the gene ends were 2 bases for V and 6 bases for J; bases not matched to a gene: 6. Germline V gene lookup returns CDR1 SGHVS and CDR2 FNYEAQ. There are 16 residues in the CDR3.

This clonotype was picked up many times. The chain joins TRBV9 to TRBJ2-1, with D unresolved. The germline V and J ends were trimmed by 0 bases and 0 bases, with 7 bases remaining between them. The CDR3 covers 15 residues. Germline CDR1 and CDR2: SGDLS and YYNGEE. The CDR3, as DNA: TGTGCCAGCAGCGTAGCTGACTCCTCCTACAATGAGCAGTTCTTC. Protein: CASSVADSSYNEQFF.

On this clonotype: This may arise from a read error, as a much more abundant clone is one base away. The chain joins TRBV20-1 to TRBJ2-7; D unclear. The germline CDR1 and CDR2 sequences are DFQATT and SNEGSKA (reference sequence). CDR3 length: 12 amino acids. The CDR3 loop reads CSARDTSSERYF. CDR3 sequence (DNA): TGCAGTGCTAGAGATACCAGCTCCGAGCGGTACTTC.

About this clonotype itself: A much larger clone sits a single nucleotide away, making a read error possible. The CDR3 loop reads CATSDLGLADTQYF. The CDR3 DNA reads as TGTGCCACCAGTGATCTAGGACTAGCAGATACGCAGTATTTT. The rearrangement joins TRBV24-1 to TRBJ2-3; 7 bases line up with TRBD2. This CDR3 has 14 amino acids. Trimming removed 3 bases from V and 4 bases from J; junction bases left unmatched: 3. Germline lookup yields CDR1 KGHDR and CDR2 SFDVKD.

This clonotype turned up a few times. The chain joins TRBV4-3 to TRBJ1-2, with D unclear. V shed 5 bases and J shed 0 bases, with 19 bases lying between them. CDR1 is LGHNA and CDR2 is YSLEER in the germline V gene. This CDR3 region has 17 residues. The CDR3 region has the DNA TGCGCCAGCAGCACGAACCCATGGACGGGAGCTAACTATGGCTACACCTTC. Translation gives CASSTNPWTGANYGYTF.

Regarding this clonotype: A read error is possible here, since a much larger clone lies one base away. The V call is TRBV29-1, the J call TRBJ2-2; possible D gene TRBD2, 7 bases. Germline V gives CDR1 SQVTM, CDR2 ANQGSEA. This CDR3 has 14 residues. CDR3 coding DNA: TGCAGCGGGGGGGGGACATCGAACACCGGGGAGCTGGTTTTT. Amino acids: CSGGGTSNTGELVF.

This clonotype appeared once. The junction shows a germline mismatch at one end, possibly a read error. The J gene is TRBJ2-6, the V gene TRBV28, with unresolved D. The CDR3 totals 15 residues. Germline V CDR1 and CDR2: MDHEN, SYDVKM. CDR3 protein: CASSLTLSEANVLTF. CDR3 coding DNA: TGTGCCAGCAGTCTCACGCTCTCTGAGGCCAACGTCCTGACTTTC.

This clonotype was found many times. V is TRBV27 and J is TRBJ2-1; D is perhaps TRBD2 (6 bases). CDR3 length: 16 amino acids. Germline-derived CDR1 and CDR2 are MNHEY and SMNVEV (reference sequence). Trimming removed 5 bases at V and 0 bases at J, with 14 bases between. The CDR3 sequence is CASSLGAGGSYNEQFF. The CDR3 DNA is TGTGCCAGCAGTCTCGGGGCCGGGGGCTCCTACAATGAGCAGTTCTTC.

There are a few counts of this clonotype. This sequence joins TRBV4-1 and TRBJ2-1; perhaps TRBD2 as D (5 bases). The CDR3 extends over 12 amino acids. Trimming removed 1 base at V and 9 bases at J, with 7 bases between. The germline V gene encodes CDR1 MGHRA and CDR2 YSYEKL. DNA of the CDR3: TGCGCCAGCAGCCAAGCTGGGAGTGAGCAGTTCTTC. The encoded protein is CASSQAGSEQFF.

The J gene is TRBJ2-3, the V gene TRBV20-1; perhaps TRBD1 as D (6 bases). The CDR3 consists of 12 residues. Trimming cost V 1 base and J 12 bases, with 14 bases left between them. Per the germline V gene, CDR1 is DFQATT and CDR2 is SNEGSKA (reference sequence). The CDR3 here is CSARGGRTTQYF. The CDR3 DNA reads TGCAGTGCTAGAGGGGGGCGGACGACACAGTATTTT.

This clonotype was seen a few times. The chain is built from TRBV27 and TRBJ2-7; D perhaps matches TRBD1 (5 bases). Germline V gene sequence: CDR1 MNHEY, CDR2 SMNVEV (reference sequence). The CDR3 sequence is 13 residues long. Trimming took off 4 bases at V and 2 bases at J, with 9 bases between the two ends. The CDR3 DNA follows: TGTGCCAGCAGTTGGCAGGGCACCTACGAGCAGTACTTC. It yields the protein CASSWQGTYEQYF.

This clonotype was picked up a small number of times. V is TRBV6-5 and J is TRBJ2-5, with 11 bases matching TRBD1. The CDR3 consists of 16 residues. Germline-derived CDR1 and CDR2 are MNHEY and SVGAGI. Trimming took 4 bases from V and 5 from J; bases not matched to a gene: 9. The CDR3, as DNA: TGTGCCAGCAGTTCCTCGGACAGGGGGCTTTTGGAGACCCAGTACTTC. Protein sequence: CASSSSDRGLLETQYF.

Points on this clonotype: A read error may explain this, as a much larger clone is one base away. This sequence joins TRBV6-2 or TRBV6-3 and TRBJ2-2; no reliable D call. The V end lost 1 base, the J end lost 4 bases, and 10 bases lay between the germline ends. CDR1 is MNHEY and CDR2 is SVGEGT in the germline V gene. The CDR3 extends over 15 amino acids. The CDR3 spells CASSYFGPSTGELFF. The CDR3 DNA sequence: TGTGCCAGCAGTTACTTCGGACCGAGCACCGGGGAGCTGTTTTTT.

The J gene is TRBJ2-5, the V gene TRBV9; the match to TRBD2 covers 9 bases. The CDR3 sequence is 16 residues long. J gave up 7 bases and V 2 bases, and 12 bases lay outside the gene matches. Germline V CDR1 and CDR2: SGDLS, YYNGEE. The CDR3 nucleotides read TGTGCCAGCAGCGTCTCCTTTAGCGGGAGTCGAGGGACCCAGTACTTC. Translation: CASSVSFSGSRGTQYF.

The table lists this clonotype with many counts. This chain joins TRBV5-4 and TRBJ2-7, with unresolved D. The ends were cut back, 1 base at V and 7 bases at J, with 9 bases in the middle. Germline values: CDR1 SGHNT, CDR2 YYREEE (reference sequence). The CDR3 extends over 12 amino acids. CDR3 residues: CASSLFGGEQYF. The DNA of the CDR3 is TGTGCCAGCAGCTTGTTCGGCGGAGAGCAGTACTTC. The whole variable domain, filled in from reference TRBV5-4 and TRBJ2-7, reads ETGVTQSPTHLIKTRGQQVTLRCSSQSGHNTVSWYQQALGQGPQFIFQYYREEENGRGNFPPRFSGLQFPNYSSELNVNALELDDSALYLCASSLFGGEQYFGPGTRLTVT.

This clonotype was seen repeatedly, ten times or more. The V call is TRBV6-5, the J call TRBJ2-3; 9 bases agree with TRBD2. The CDR3 contains 14 residues. Unmatched junction bases numbered 7, after V lost 6 bases and J lost 6 bases. The germline V gene encodes CDR1 MNHEY and CDR2 SVGAGI. The CDR3 spells CASRSGGTPDTQYF. The CDR3 DNA sequence: TGTGCCAGCAGGAGCGGGGGGACGCCTGATACGCAGTATTTT.

This rearrangement joins TRBV4-3 to TRBJ1-1, with 10 nucleotides matching TRBD1. CDR1 and CDR2 (germline): LGHNA, YSLEER. V shed 5 bases and J 0 bases; nucleotides not matched to a gene: 6. The CDR3 is made up of 16 amino acids. The CDR3 DNA is TGCGCCAGCAGCGAGGGACAGGGGCTCATGAACACTGAAGCTTTCTTT. Translation gives CASSEGQGLMNTEAFF.

The rearrangement joins TRBV19 to TRBJ1-4, with D hard to call. Trimming pared 3 bases from V and 7 bases from J, leaving 12 bases between. CDR1 is LNHDA and CDR2 is SQIVND in the germline V gene (reference sequence). This CDR3 is built from 14 residues. The chain's CDR3 is CASSIAQGGEKLFF. CDR3 coding DNA: TGTGCCAGTAGTATCGCCCAAGGAGGTGAAAAACTGTTTTTT.

Many counts were recorded for this clonotype. The chain employs TRBV20-1 and TRBJ2-7; 8 bases fit TRBD2. The CDR3 is 14 residues long. The germline V gene has CDR1 DFQATT and CDR2 SNEGSKA (reference sequence). V gave up 0 bases and J gave up 2 bases; unmatched junction bases: 3. CDR3 nucleotides: TGCAGTGCTAGAGAACTAGCGGTAACCTACGAGCAGTACTTC. It codes for CSARELAVTYEQYF.

Remarks on this clonotype: A much larger clone is a single base away; this may be a read error. The chain has TRBV6-5 and TRBJ2-1, with TRBD1 matching over 7 bases. The CDR3 loop spans 14 amino acids. J lost 10 bases, V lost 2 bases, and 8 bases had no gene match. Germline CDR1 reads MNHEY; CDR2 reads SVGAGI. CDR3 nucleotides: TGTGCCAGCAGTTACCCTCAGAGGGGGCTGGAGCAGTTCTTC. Protein product: CASSYPQRGLEQFF.

The chain recombines TRBV18 with TRBJ2-3; TRBD2 agrees at 8 bases. V shed 1 base, J shed 2 bases, and the junction held 11 bases outside the gene matches. This CDR3 has 18 residues. From germline, CDR1 is KGHSH and CDR2 LQKENI. The CDR3 bases are TGTGCCAGCTCACCACAAGCAAGCGGGAGTACGATCACAGATACGCAGTATTTT. Translating it yields CASSPQASGSTITDTQYF.

There are many counts of this clonotype. V is TRBV29-1 and J is TRBJ2-7; D is perhaps TRBD1 or TRBD2 (5 bases each). The CDR3 has 14 residues. Deletions cut 6 bases from V and 6 bases from J, with 21 bases between. Germline V gives CDR1 SQVTM, CDR2 ANQGSEA. CDR3 DNA sequence: TGCAGCGTCCCTGGCCCAGGCCTCGGGGCCGAGCAGTACTTC. It codes for CSVPGPGLGAEQYF.

As to this clonotype: A read error may explain this, as a much larger clone is one base away. The chain is built from TRBV7-2 and TRBJ2-1, with 8 bases that match TRBD2. The germline V gene encodes CDR1 SGHTA and CDR2 FQGNSA. V trimming: 5 bases; J trimming: 8 bases; junction bases outside the gene matches: 11. The CDR3 covers 15 residues. The CDR3 nucleotides read TGTGCCAGCAGCCCGCGTCCGGGACTAGACCATGAGCAGTTCTTC. Translating it yields CASSPRPGLDHEQFF.

This clonotype was recorded many times. In nucleotides, the CDR3 is TGTGCCAGCAGCCTAGCGACTACGAACACCGGGGAGCTGTTTTTT. Amino acids: CASSLATTNTGELFF. V gene TRBV14 combines with J gene TRBJ2-2, with D perhaps matching TRBD2 (5 bases). The germline CDR1 and CDR2 sequences are SGHDN and FVKESK. Trimming removed 4 bases from V and 0 bases from J, with 9 bases in between. The CDR3 is 15 residues long.

As to this clonotype: With a much larger clone just one base away, this may be a read error. The V gene is TRBV5-3, the J gene TRBJ1-1; the D is unclear. TRBV5-3 is designated an ORF whose function remains uncertain. This CDR3 is 15 amino acids long. This chain's CDR3 is CASSLRGQANTEVFF. In DNA form, the CDR3 reads TGTGCCAGCAGCTTGCGGGGTCAGGCGAACACTGAAGTTTTCTTT.

This clonotype was detected many times. CDR3 DNA sequence: TGTGCCAGCAGCGACCCCAGCAATCAGCCCCAGCATTTT. Translation gives CASSDPSNQPQHF. The genes are TRBV7-2 and TRBJ1-5; D is undetermined. The germline V and J ends were trimmed by 5 bases and 1 base, with 6 bases remaining between them. This CDR3 has 13 residues. In germline, CDR1 is SGHTA, CDR2 FQGNSA.

About this clonotype: Without the conserved terminal phenylalanine or tryptophan, this CDR3 likely stems from a read error. The rearrangement links TRBV19 to TRBJ2-7; D uncertain. This CDR3 has 14 residues. Looked up from germline, CDR1 is LNHDA and CDR2 is SQIVND (reference sequence). V lost 3 bases, J lost 0 bases, and 9 bases lay in between. The CDR3 region is CASSMSSSSYEQYL. CDR3 DNA sequence: TGTGCCAGTAGTATGAGTTCTAGCTCCTACGAGCAGTACCTC.

The V call is TRBV9, the J call TRBJ2-7, with D perhaps matching TRBD1 or TRBD2 (5 bases each). Trimming removed 0 bases at V and 1 base at J, with 26 bases between. From germline, CDR1 is SGDLS and CDR2 YYNGEE. The length of the CDR3 is 20 residues. This CDR3 reads CASSVGAGGREEGPSYEQYF. CDR3 coding DNA: TGTGCCAGCAGCGTAGGCGCGGGTGGCAGGGAAGAGGGCCCTTCCTACGAGCAGTACTTC.

This clonotype was recorded at least ten times. The J gene is TRBJ2-1, the V gene TRBV7-9; D remains unclear. CDR3 length: 12 residues. V lost 1 base to trimming and J lost 9 bases, with 7 bases between them. Germline assignment: CDR1 SEHNR and CDR2 FQNEAQ (reference sequence). In DNA form, the CDR3 reads TGTGCCAGCAGCTTAGAATGGGGTGAGCAGTTCTTC. Its translation: CASSLEWGEQFF. The full variable domain, its missing parts supplied by reference TRBV7-9 and TRBJ2-1, is DTGVSQNPRHKITKRGQNVTFRCDPISEHNRLYWYRQTLGQGPEFLTYFQNEAQLEKSRLLSDRFSAERPKGSFSTLEIQRTEQGDSAMYLCASSLEWGEQFFGPGTRLTVL.

Ten or more counts support this clonotype. This sequence joins TRBV6-5 and TRBJ1-1; possibly TRBD1 for D (5 bases). Germline loops: CDR1 MNHEY, CDR2 SVGAGI. This CDR3 is built from 15 residues. Deletions cut 0 bases from V and 4 bases from J, with 12 bases between. Written as DNA, the CDR3 is TGTGCCAGCAGTTACTCGAGACAGTGGGTCACTGAAGCTTTCTTT. Amino acids: CASSYSRQWVTEAFF.